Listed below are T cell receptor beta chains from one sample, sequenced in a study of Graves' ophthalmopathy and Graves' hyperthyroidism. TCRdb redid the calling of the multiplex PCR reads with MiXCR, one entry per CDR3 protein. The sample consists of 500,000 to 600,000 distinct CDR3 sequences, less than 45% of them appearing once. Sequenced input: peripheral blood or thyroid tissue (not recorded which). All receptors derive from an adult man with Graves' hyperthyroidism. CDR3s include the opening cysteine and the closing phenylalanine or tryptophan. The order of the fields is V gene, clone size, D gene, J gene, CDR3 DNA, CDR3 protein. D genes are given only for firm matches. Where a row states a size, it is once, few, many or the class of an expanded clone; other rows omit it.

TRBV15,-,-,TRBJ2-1,TGTGCCACCGGGACTGACTCGTCTATTTACAATGAGCAGTTCTTC,CATGTDSSIYNEQFF
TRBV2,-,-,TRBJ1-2,TGTGCCAGCAGCCTCCGACGGGGGACCTATGGCTACACCTTC,CASSLRRGTYGYTF
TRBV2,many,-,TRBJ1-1,TGTGCCAGCAGTGACTGGGGGGGGAACACTGAAGCTTTCTTT,CASSDWGGNTEAFF
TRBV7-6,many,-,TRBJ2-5,TGTGCCAGCAGCGTGGTGAGAGGTGGGGAGACCCAGTACTTC,CASSVVRGGETQYF
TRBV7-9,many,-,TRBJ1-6,TGTGCCAGCAGCTCAACTCGAATCTCCGTGGCGCCCCTCCACTTT,CASSSTRISVAPLHF
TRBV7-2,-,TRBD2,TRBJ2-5,TGTGCCAGCCGGGGGGGAGCCGGGACTGCGCAAGAGACCCAGTACTTC,CASRGGAGTAQETQYF
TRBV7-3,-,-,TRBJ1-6,TGTGCCAGCAGCGCCCCGGGGGCGGGACCCATCAATTCACCCCTCCACTTT,CASSAPGAGPINSPLHF
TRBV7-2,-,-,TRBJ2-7,TGTGCCAGCAGCTACTATTCGGGACGCCTCTACGAGCAGTACTTC,CASSYYSGRLYEQYF
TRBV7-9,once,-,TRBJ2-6,TGTGCCAGCAGCTTACGGGTCCTTGCTGGGGCCAACGTCCTGACTTTC,CASSLRVLAGANVLTF
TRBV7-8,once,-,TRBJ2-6,TGTGCCAGCGGGAGACGGGTGGGCACTGAAGCTTTC,CASGRRVGTEAF
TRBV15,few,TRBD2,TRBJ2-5,TGTGCCACCAGGCCAACGGGGGGGTTCCAAGAGACCCAGTACTTC,CATRPTGGFQETQYF
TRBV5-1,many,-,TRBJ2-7,TGCGCCAGCAGCCCTCCCCAGCAGTCTGGGGAGCAGTACTTC,CASSPPQQSGEQYF
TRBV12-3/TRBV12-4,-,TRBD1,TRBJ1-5,TGTGCCAGCAGTGAAATCCCCCCCGGACAGGGCGGTTATCAGCCCCAGCATTTT,CASSEIPPGQGGYQPQHF
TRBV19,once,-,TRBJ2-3,TGTGCCAGTAGTATGAGTAGCGGATCGGATACGCAGTATTTT,CASSMSSGSDTQYF
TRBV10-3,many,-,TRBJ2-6,TGTGCCATCAGCCGGGGACCCACAGATTCATCTGGGGCCAACGTCCTGACTTTC,CAISRGPTDSSGANVLTF
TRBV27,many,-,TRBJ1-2,TGTGCCAGCAGTTTCCGCGGGAACTATGGCTACACCTTC,CASSFRGNYGYTF
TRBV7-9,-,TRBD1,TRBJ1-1,TGTGCCAGCAGTTACAGGGGTTGGACTGAAGCTTTCTTT,CASSYRGWTEAFF
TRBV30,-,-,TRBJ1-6,TGTGCCTGGACTCCGGGCCATAATTCACCCCTCCACTTT,CAWTPGHNSPLHF
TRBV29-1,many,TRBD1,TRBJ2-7,TGCAGCGTCCGGGACAGCTCCTCCTACGAGCAGTACTTC,CSVRDSSSYEQYF
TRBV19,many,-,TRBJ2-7,TGTGCCAGTAGGTCAGGAAGCAGTCTTGGGTACGAGCAGTACTTC,CASRSGSSLGYEQYF
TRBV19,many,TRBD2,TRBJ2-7,TGTGCCAGTAGTATAGAGAGGGAGGGAGAGCAGTACTTC,CASSIEREGEQYF
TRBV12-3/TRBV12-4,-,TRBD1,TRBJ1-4,TGTGCCAGCAGTTCAACACAGGGGGCGAAGGTACTGTTTTTT,CASSSTQGAKVLFF
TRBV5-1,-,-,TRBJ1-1,TGCGCCAGCGCTCCCCTAGTTACCGCGACCGAAGCTTTCTTT,CASAPLVTATEAFF
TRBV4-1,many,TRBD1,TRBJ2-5,TGCGCCAGCAGCGGCAGACAGGGTGAAGAGACCCAGTACTTC,CASSGRQGEETQYF
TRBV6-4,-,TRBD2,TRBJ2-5,TGTGCCAGCAGTCCGACTAGCGGGGGGGCCCAAGAGACCCAGTACTTC,CASSPTSGGAQETQYF
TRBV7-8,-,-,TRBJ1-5,TGTGCCAGCAGCTTAGGGGACGGGGCCTACGAGCATTTT,CASSLGDGAYEHF
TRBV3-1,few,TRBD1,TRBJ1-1,TGTGCCAGCAGCCATCCCACCGGGACAGGCAGTGAAGCTTTCTTT,CASSHPTGTGSEAFF
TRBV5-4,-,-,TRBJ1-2,TGTGCCAGCAGCTCTCCGGCGGGGAGTTATGGCTACACCTTC,CASSSPAGSYGYTF
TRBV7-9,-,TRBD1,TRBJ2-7,TGTGCCAGCAGTCGGGACAGGGGACCCCCGAAAGCCTACGAGCAGTACTTC,CASSRDRGPPKAYEQYF
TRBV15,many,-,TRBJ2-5,TGTGCCACCAGCCCTACAGGGACCCGGGAGACCCAGTACTTC,CATSPTGTRETQYF
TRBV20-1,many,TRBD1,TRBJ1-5,TGCAGTGTTAACGCCGCAACCGGGACAGAGGGCCAGCATTTT,CSVNAATGTEGQHF
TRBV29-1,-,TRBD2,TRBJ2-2,TGCAGCGTTGAACTAGCGGGGGGGCCTGGCACCGGGGAGCTGTTTTTT,CSVELAGGPGTGELFF
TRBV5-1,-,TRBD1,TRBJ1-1,TGCGCCAGCAGCTCCTGGACAGGAAGTGGTGGGGCTGAAGCTTCCTTT,CASSSWTGSGGAEASF
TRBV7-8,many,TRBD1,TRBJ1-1,TGTGCCAGCAGCTTCACAGGGGGCACCGACACTGAAGCTTTCTTT,CASSFTGGTDTEAFF
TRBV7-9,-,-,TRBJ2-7,TGTGCCAGCAGCTCCACGGACGCCTCCTACGAGCAGTACTTC,CASSSTDASYEQYF
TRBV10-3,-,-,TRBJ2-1,TGTGCCATCAGTGAGTCTCAGCACAATGAGCAGTTCTTC,CAISESQHNEQFF
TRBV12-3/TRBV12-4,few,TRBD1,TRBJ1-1,TGTGCCAGCAGTTTTTGGGGACAGGGGAGGTTCGGTGCTTTCTTT,CASSFWGQGRFGAFF
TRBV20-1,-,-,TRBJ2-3,TGCAGTGCCGAAGGCGCAACAGATACGCAGTATTTT,CSAEGATDTQYF
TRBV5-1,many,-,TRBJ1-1,TGCGCCAGCGCTAGGACAGCGAACACTGAAGCTTTCTTT,CASARTANTEAFF
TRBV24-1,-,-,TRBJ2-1,TGTGCCACCAGTGATTTTCTGTATGAGCAGTTCTTC,CATSDFLYEQFF
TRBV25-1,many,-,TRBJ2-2,TGTGCCAGCAGTGTCGGTCCTACGGGCACCGGGGAGCTGTTTTTT,CASSVGPTGTGELFF
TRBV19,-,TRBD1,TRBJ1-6,TGTGCCAGTAGACCGGACAGGGTGGATAATTCACCCCTCCACTTT,CASRPDRVDNSPLHF
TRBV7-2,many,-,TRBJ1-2,TGTGCCAGCAGCCGGGGACATGATGAAGGCTACACCTTC,CASSRGHDEGYTF
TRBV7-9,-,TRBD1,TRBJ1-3,TGTGCCAGCAGCTCTTCACAGGGGGCGGGAAACACCATATATTTT,CASSSSQGAGNTIYF
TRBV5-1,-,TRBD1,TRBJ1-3,TGCGCCAGCAGTATACAGGGGAGCTCTGGAAACACCATATATTTT,CASSIQGSSGNTIYF
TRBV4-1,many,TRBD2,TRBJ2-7,TGCGCCAGCAGCCAACGTCTCAGCGGGAGGTTTTACGAGCAGTACTTC,CASSQRLSGRFYEQYF
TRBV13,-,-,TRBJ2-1,TGCGCCAGCAGCTCCCGGGACTGGGGTAGTAATGAGCAGTTCTTC,CASSSRDWGSNEQFF
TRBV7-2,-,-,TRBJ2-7,TGTGCCAGCAGTTTACAGGGTCGGGACGAGCAGTACTTC,CASSLQGRDEQYF
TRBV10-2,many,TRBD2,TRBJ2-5,TGCGCCAGCAGCCCGACTAGCATAGACCAAGAGACCCAGTACTTC,CASSPTSIDQETQYF
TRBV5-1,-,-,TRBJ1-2,TGCGCCAGCAGCGAGGCACCAGACCATGGCTACACCTTC,CASSEAPDHGYTF
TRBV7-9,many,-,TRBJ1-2,TGTGCCAGCAGCCAACCGACAGAAGTCTATGGCTACACCTTC,CASSQPTEVYGYTF
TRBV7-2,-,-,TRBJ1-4,TGTGCCAGCAGCTTAGCTGGGATTAATGAAAAACTGTTTTTT,CASSLAGINEKLFF